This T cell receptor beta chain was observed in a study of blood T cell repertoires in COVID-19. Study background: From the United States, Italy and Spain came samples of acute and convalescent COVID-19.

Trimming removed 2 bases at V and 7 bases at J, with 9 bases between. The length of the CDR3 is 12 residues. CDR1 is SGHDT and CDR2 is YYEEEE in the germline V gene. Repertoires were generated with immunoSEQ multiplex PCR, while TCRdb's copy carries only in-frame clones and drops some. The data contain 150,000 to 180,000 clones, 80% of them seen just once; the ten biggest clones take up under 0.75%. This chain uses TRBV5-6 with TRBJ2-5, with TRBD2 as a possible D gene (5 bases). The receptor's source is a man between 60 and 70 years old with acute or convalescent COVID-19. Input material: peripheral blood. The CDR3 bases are TGTGCCAGCAGCTTTTATGCGGGGACCCAGTACTTC. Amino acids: CASSFYAGTQYF.